This T cell receptor (beta chain) was recorded in a study of beta chain features in type 1 diabetes. About the study: Regarding age, gender and cell yields, patients proved similar to healthy donors. All samples combined gave around 100,000,000 sorted cells for examination.

Study-wide findings and caveats: Patients and controls would be equally affected if PCR favored shorter templates. The study found that naive, central memory and Treg TCRB repertoires appeared more similar in patients than in healthy donors.

Isolated RNA was reverse transcribed in full, so expressed TCRB transcripts were sequenced. Sequencing was performed with immunoSEQ multiplex PCR; in TCRdb, only in-frame clones are kept and a portion is missing. Of around 280,000 clones listed, roughly 8% were seen once; the top ten hold approximately 0.99%. This clone was counted a few times. As yet, its antigen is unknown. The TCR comes from a woman younger than 30 in good health. The source material was central memory CD4+ T cells from blood.

For the CDR3, the DNA is TGTGCCAGCAGCGTCGGGGACTACAATGAGCAGTTCTTC. It yields the protein CASSVGDYNEQFF. The chain employs TRBV9 and TRBJ2-1, with D possibly TRBD2 on 5 matching bases. This CDR3 has 13 residues. Germline loops: CDR1 SGDLS, CDR2 YYNGEE. Trimming cost V 2 bases and J 3 bases, with 6 bases left between them.